The 8 T cell receptor beta chains reported below all come from one sample, sequenced in a study of T cell responses to AZD1222 COVID-19 vaccine. Data came from immunoSEQ multiplex PCR; TCRdb stores just in-frame clones and leaves some out. The sample lists 100,000 to 150,000 clones, approximately 88% occurring once. This sample comprised peripheral blood, obtained on day 0 of MenACWY control vaccination. Source of these receptors: an adult in good health.

This sequence joins TRBV4-2 and TRBJ1-6; 7 bases agree with TRBD1. Germline V lookup: CDR1 LGHNA, CDR2 YNFKEQ. The CDR3 sequence is 19 residues long. V gave up 2 bases and J gave up 0 bases; unmatched junction bases: 10. As DNA, the CDR3 is TGTGCCAGCAGCCAACTATTGCGGACAGGCAGCTCCTATAATTCACCCCTCCACTTT. Translated: CASSQLLRTGSSYNSPLHF.

The rearrangement uses TRBV4-1 and TRBJ2-7, with D perhaps TRBD2 (6 bases). With 2 bases removed from V and 4 bases from J, the gap between germline ends came to 15 bases. The CDR3 loop spans 15 amino acids. Germline assignment: CDR1 MGHRA and CDR2 YSYEKL. As DNA, the CDR3 is TGCGCCAGCAGCCAAACCCGGGACTTCGCTTACGAGCAGTACTTC. It codes for CASSQTRDFAYEQYF.

This clone has a handful of counts. The chain carries TRBV19 and TRBJ2-7; maybe TRBD1 (5 bases). V was shortened by 7 bases and J by 7 bases, with 14 bases between the two germline ends. CDR3 length: 12 amino acids. CDR1 and CDR2 (germline): LNHDA, SQIVND (reference sequence). The CDR3 region has the DNA TGTGCCAGTACAGGGTTGGGGAAGGAGCAGTACTTC. Protein sequence: CASTGLGKEQYF.

The chain carries TRBV6-5 and TRBJ2-3; no definite D call. V was cut by 2 bases and J by 2 bases, with 2 bases left in between. The germline V gene encodes CDR1 MNHEY and CDR2 SVGAGI. This CDR3 region has 12 residues. The CDR3 DNA sequence: TGTGCCAGCAGTTACAACACAGATACGCAGTATTTT. Translated: CASSYNTDTQYF.

V gene TRBV10-3 combines with J gene TRBJ1-1; no reliable D call. CDR3 length: 14 amino acids. The V end lost 10 bases, the J end lost 0 bases, and 15 bases lay between the germline ends. The germline gives CDR1 ENHRY, CDR2 SYGVKD. CDR3 nucleotide sequence: TGTGCCACAGGTGCTTTTGGGATGAACACTGAAGCTTTCTTT. This codes for CATGAFGMNTEAFF.

CDR3 in DNA: TGTGCCAGCAGCTCGGGATCCGAGCAGTACTTC. It codes for CASSSGSEQYF. This chain connects TRBV7-9 to TRBJ2-7, with D possibly TRBD2 on 5 matching bases. CDR1 is SEHNR and CDR2 is FQNEAQ in the germline V gene (reference sequence). Trimming took off 4 bases at V and 6 bases at J, with 7 bases between the two ends. This CDR3 spans 11 amino acids.

This clone has a single count. The chain has TRBV6-5 and TRBJ2-3, with D perhaps TRBD2 (5 bases). The CDR3 is made up of 13 amino acids. In germline, CDR1 is MNHEY, CDR2 SVGAGI. V was clipped by 6 bases and J by 8 bases, with 15 bases between them. This CDR3 is CASSSERRGTQYF. In nucleotides, the CDR3 is TGTGCCAGCAGCTCGGAGCGTCGGGGTACGCAGTATTTT.

The rearrangement joins TRBV5-1 to TRBJ2-6; 11 bases agree with TRBD1. Per the germline V gene, CDR1 is SGHRS and CDR2 is YFSETQ. The CDR3 is 17 amino acids. V shed 7 bases, J shed 2 bases, and the junction held 8 bases outside the gene matches. This CDR3 reads CASGRTGGPTGANVLTF. The CDR3 DNA sequence: TGCGCCAGCGGTAGGACAGGGGGCCCAACTGGGGCCAACGTCCTGACTTTC.